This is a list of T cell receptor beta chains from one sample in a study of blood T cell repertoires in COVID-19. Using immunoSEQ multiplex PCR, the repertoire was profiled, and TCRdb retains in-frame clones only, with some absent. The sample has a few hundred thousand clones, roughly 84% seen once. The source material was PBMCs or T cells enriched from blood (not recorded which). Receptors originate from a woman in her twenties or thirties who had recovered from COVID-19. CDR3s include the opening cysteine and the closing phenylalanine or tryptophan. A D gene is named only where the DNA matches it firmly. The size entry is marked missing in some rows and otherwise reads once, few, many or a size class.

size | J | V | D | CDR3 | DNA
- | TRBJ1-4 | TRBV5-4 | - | CASSLALGATNEKLFF | TGTGCCAGCAGCTTGGCCCTAGGAGCAACTAATGAAAAACTGTTTTTT
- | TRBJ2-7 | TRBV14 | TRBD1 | CASSRKPGQGSYEQYF | TGTGCCAGCAGCCGGAAACCGGGACAGGGTTCCTACGAGCAGTACTTC
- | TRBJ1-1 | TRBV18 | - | CASSPQSGRGEAFF | TGTGCCAGCTCACCTCAATCAGGGAGGGGTGAAGCTTTCTTT
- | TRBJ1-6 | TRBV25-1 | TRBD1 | CASSDRVNSPLHF | TGTGCCAGCAGCGACAGGGTGAATTCACCCCTCCACTTT
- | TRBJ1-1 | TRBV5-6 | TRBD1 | CASSVGTGENTEAFF | TGTGCCAGCAGCGTGGGGACAGGGGAGAACACTGAAGCTTTCTTT
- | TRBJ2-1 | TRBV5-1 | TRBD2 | CASSEGLAGVNEQFF | TGCGCCAGCAGCGAGGGACTAGCGGGAGTCAATGAGCAGTTCTTC
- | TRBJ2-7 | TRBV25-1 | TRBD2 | CASRLAGGYEQYF | TGTGCCAGCAGACTAGCGGGAGGTTACGAGCAGTACTTC
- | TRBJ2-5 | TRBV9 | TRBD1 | CASSVDRGRLETQYF | TGTGCCAGCAGCGTAGACAGGGGTCGGCTAGAGACCCAGTACTTC
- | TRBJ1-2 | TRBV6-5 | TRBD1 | CASSYVGDRALYGYTF | TGTGCCAGCAGTTATGTCGGAGACAGGGCCTTATATGGCTACACCTTC
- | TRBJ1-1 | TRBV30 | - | CAWSFRAEAFF | TGTGCCTGGAGCTTCAGGGCTGAAGCTTTCTTT
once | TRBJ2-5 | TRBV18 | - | CASSPAGNQETQYF | TGTGCCAGCTCACCAGCAGGGAACCAAGAGACCCAGTACTTC
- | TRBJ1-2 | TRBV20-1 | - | CSAPIYGYTF | TGCAGTGCGCCTATCTATGGCTACACCTTC
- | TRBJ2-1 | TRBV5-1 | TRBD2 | CASSLRPGGTNNEQFF | TGCGCCAGCAGCTTGCGTCCGGGAGGGACTAACAATGAGCAGTTCTTC
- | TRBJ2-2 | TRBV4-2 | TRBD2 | CASSQATTSGRAGTGELFF | TGTGCCAGCAGCCAAGCAACTACTAGCGGGAGGGCGGGGACCGGGGAGCTGTTTTTT
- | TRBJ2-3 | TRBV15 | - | CATSRDIAATDTQYF | TGTGCCACCAGCAGAGATATAGCGGCTACAGATACGCAGTATTTT
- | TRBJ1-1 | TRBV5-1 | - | CASSLAGFKEAFF | TGCGCCAGCAGCTTGGCCGGGTTCAAGGAAGCTTTCTTT
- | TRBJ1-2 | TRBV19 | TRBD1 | CASSTGTGGNYGYTF | TGTGCCAGTAGTACAGGGACAGGGGGTAACTATGGCTACACCTTC
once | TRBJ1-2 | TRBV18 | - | CASSPGGNYGYTF | TGTGCCAGCTCACCTGGGGGGAACTATGGCTACACCTTC
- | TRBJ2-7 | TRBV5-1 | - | CASSLDLRGDYEQYF | TGCGCCAGCAGCTTGGATCTCAGGGGGGACTACGAGCAGTACTTC
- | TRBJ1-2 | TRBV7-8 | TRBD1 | CASSNGQGGGYTF | TGTGCCAGCAGTAACGGACAGGGAGGCGGCTACACCTTC
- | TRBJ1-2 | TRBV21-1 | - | CASNPTDHYGYTF | TGTGCCAGCAACCCGACAGATCACTATGGCTACACCTTC
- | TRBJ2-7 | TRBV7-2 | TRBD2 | CASSSGTSGLTKWYEQYF | TGTGCCAGCAGCTCGGGGACTAGCGGGCTAACCAAGTGGTACGAGCAGTACTTC
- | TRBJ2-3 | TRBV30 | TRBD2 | CAWSVRGGTDTQYF | TGTGCCTGGAGTGTGCGGGGGGGCACAGATACGCAGTATTTT
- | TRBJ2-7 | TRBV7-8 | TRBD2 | CASRTGLAETYEQYF | TGTGCCAGCAGAACCGGACTAGCGGAAACCTACGAGCAGTACTTC
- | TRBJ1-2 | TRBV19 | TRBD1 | CASSIGGTGGRGYTF | TGTGCCAGTAGTATAGGAGGGACAGGGGGCCGTGGCTACACCTTC
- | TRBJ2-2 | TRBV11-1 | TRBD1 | CASSLGTGNTGELFF | TGTGCCAGCAGCTTAGGGACAGGGAACACCGGGGAGCTGTTTTTT
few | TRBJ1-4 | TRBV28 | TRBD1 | CASSRTGGKLKLFF | TGTGCCAGCAGCCGGACAGGGGGCAAACTAAAACTGTTTTTT
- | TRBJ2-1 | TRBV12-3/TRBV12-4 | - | CASRETAYNEQFF | TGTGCCAGCAGAGAGACAGCTTACAATGAGCAGTTCTTC
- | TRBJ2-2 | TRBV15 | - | CATSREGHTGELFF | TGTGCCACCAGCAGAGAGGGCCACACCGGGGAGCTGTTTTTT
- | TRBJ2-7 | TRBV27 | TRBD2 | CASSYLSPGGEEQYF | TGTGCCAGCAGTTACCTTAGTCCGGGAGGTGAAGAGCAGTACTTC
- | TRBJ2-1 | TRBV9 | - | CASSVESYNEQFF | TGTGCCAGCAGCGTAGAGAGCTACAATGAGCAGTTCTTC
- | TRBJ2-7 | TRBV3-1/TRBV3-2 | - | CASSHSGALYEQYF | TGTGCCAGCAGCCATTCAGGGGCCCTCTACGAGCAGTACTTC
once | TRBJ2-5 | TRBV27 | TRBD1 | CASSFDRGETQYF | TGTGCCAGCAGTTTCGACAGGGGAGAGACCCAGTACTTC
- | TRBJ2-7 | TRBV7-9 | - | CASSLEPLEQYF | TGTGCCAGCAGCTTAGAGCCCCTCGAGCAGTACTTC
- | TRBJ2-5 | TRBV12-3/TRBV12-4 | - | CASSFFETQYF | TGTGCCAGCAGTTTCTTTGAGACCCAGTACTTC
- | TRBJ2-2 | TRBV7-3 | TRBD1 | CASSLTQGLTGELFF | TGTGCCAGCAGCTTAACACAGGGGCTCACCGGGGAGCTGTTTTTT
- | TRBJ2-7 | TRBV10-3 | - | CAITPTGYEQYF | TGTGCCATCACCCCGACAGGCTACGAGCAGTACTTC
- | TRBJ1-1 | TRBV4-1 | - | CASSPVTNTEAFF | TGCGCCAGCAGCCCAGTAACAAACACTGAAGCTTTCTTT
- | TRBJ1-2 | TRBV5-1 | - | CASSFTGSYDGYTF | TGCGCCAGCAGCTTTACAGGGTCCTATGATGGCTACACCTTC
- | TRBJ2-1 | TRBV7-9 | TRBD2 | CASSMPSGRPLGEQFF | TGTGCCAGCAGCATGCCTAGCGGGAGGCCCCTGGGGGAGCAGTTCTTC
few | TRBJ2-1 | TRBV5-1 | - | CASSLDRVGYNEQFF | TGCGCCAGCAGCTTGGACAGGGTAGGCTACAATGAGCAGTTCTTC
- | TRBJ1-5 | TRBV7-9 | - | CASSLGSGYQPQHF | TGTGCCAGCAGCTTAGGTTCAGGGTATCAGCCCCAGCATTTT
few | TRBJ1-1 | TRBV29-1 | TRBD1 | CSVVRDRGQTEAFF | TGCAGCGTTGTCCGGGACAGGGGGCAGACTGAAGCTTTCTTT
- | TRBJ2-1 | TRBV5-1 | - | CASSSETSPRGEQFF | TGCGCCAGCAGCTCCGAGACTAGCCCCAGGGGTGAGCAGTTCTTC
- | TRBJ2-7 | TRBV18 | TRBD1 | CASSADRGPYEQYF | TGTGCCAGCTCTGCGGACAGGGGGCCCTACGAGCAGTACTTC
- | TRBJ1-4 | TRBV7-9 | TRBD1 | CASSSTGDINEKLFF | TGTGCCAGCAGCTCGACAGGGGACATCAATGAAAAACTGTTTTTT
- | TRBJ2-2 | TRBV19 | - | CASTVISVNTGELFF | TGTGCCAGTACCGTAATTTCTGTGAACACCGGGGAGCTGTTTTTT
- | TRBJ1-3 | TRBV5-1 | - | CASSADTGTNTIYF | TGCGCCAGCAGCGCGGATACAGGGACAAACACCATATATTTT
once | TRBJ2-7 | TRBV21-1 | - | CASLDRDSEQYF | TGTGCTAGTCTGGACAGGGACAGCGAGCAGTACTTC
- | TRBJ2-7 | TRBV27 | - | CASRYAISYEQYF | TGTGCCAGCAGGTATGCTATCTCCTACGAGCAGTACTTC
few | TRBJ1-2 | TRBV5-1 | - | CASSAGGTTNYGYTF | TGCGCCAGCAGCGCGGGCGGAACTACTAACTATGGCTACACCTTC
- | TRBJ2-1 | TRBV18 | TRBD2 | CASSPLAGGGEQFF | TGTGCCAGCTCACCACTAGCGGGAGGGGGTGAGCAGTTCTTC
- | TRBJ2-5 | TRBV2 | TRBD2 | CASKTGGYQETQYF | TGTGCCAGCAAGACGGGAGGGTACCAAGAGACCCAGTACTTC
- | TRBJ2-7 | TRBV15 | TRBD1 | CATSRGQGASYEQYF | TGTGCCACCAGCAGAGGACAGGGGGCATCCTACGAGCAGTACTTC
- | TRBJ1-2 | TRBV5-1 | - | CASSFGSGILYSNYGYTF | TGCGCCAGCAGCTTCGGTTCCGGGATACTGTATTCTAACTATGGCTACACCTTC
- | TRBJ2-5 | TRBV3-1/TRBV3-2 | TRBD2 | CASSQKSGTSVLETQYF | TGTGCCAGCAGCCAAAAATCCGGGACTAGCGTTCTGGAGACCCAGTACTTC
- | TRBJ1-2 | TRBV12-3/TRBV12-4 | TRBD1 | CASSWAGGGYTF | TGTGCCAGCAGTTGGGCAGGGGGCGGCTACACCTTC